This TCR beta chain was sequenced for a study of control samples from healthy donors and cancer patients. Sequencing was performed with immunoSEQ multiplex PCR; in TCRdb, only in-frame clones are kept and a portion is missing. The sample has 95,000 to 120,000 clones, roughly four fifths seen once. Per germline, CDR1 LNHDA and CDR2 SQIVND (reference sequence). The V and J ends lost 2 bases and 5 bases respectively, with 6 bases between them. This CDR3 has 12 residues. The chain combines TRBV19 with TRBJ2-5; tentative D call: TRBD2 (5 bases). Sequencing was performed on blood. The clonotype originates from a man younger than 30 in good health. CDR3 protein: CASSIREETQYF. The CDR3 bases are TGTGCCAGTAGTATAAGGGAGGAGACCCAGTACTTC.